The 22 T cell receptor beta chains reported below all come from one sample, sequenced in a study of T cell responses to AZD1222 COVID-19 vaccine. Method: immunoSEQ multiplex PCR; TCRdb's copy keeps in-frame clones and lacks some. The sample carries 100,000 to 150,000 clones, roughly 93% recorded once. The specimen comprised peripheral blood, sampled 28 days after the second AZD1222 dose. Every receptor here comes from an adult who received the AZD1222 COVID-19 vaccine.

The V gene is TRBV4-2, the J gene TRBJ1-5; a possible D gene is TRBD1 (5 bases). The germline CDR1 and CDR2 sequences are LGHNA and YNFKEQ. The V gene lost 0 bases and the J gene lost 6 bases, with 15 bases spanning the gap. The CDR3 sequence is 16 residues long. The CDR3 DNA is TGTGCCAGCAGCCAAGATCTGGGGGGAGCTGGTCAGCCCCAGCATTTT. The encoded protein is CASSQDLGGAGQPQHF.

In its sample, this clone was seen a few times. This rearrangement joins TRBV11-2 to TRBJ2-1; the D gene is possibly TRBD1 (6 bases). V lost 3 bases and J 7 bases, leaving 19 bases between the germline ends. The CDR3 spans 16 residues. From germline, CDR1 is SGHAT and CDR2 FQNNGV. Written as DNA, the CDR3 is TGTGCCAGCAGCTTTGCTGGGGACACGGCAGGAAATGAGCAGTTCTTC. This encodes CASSFAGDTAGNEQFF.

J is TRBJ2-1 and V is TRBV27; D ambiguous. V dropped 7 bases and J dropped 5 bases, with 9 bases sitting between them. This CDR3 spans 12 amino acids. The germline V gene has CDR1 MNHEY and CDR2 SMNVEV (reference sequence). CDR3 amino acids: CASTGYDNEQFF. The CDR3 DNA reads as TGTGCCAGCACAGGTTACGACAATGAGCAGTTCTTC.

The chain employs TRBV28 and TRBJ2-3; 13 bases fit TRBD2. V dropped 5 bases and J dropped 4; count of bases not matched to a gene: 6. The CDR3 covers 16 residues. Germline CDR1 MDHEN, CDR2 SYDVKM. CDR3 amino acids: CASSPTSGRASDTQYF. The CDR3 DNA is TGTGCCAGCAGTCCCACTAGCGGGAGGGCGTCAGATACGCAGTATTTT.

The CDR3 protein is CASSRGGEQYF. The CDR3 DNA sequence: TGTGCCAGCAGCCGAGGCGGCGAGCAGTACTTC. The chain recombines TRBV3-1 (or the pseudogene TRBV3-2) with TRBJ2-7; no reliable D call. Germline assignment: CDR1 LGHDT and CDR2 YNNKEL (reference sequence). The V end was cut by 4 bases, the J end by 6 bases, with 7 bases between. The CDR3 totals 11 residues.

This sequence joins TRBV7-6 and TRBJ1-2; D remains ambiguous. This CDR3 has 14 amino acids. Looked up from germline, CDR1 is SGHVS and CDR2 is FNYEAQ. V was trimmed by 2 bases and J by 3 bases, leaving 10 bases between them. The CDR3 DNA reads TGTGCCAGCAGCTTATTGTCGAACGACTATGGCTACACCTTC. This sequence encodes CASSLLSNDYGYTF.

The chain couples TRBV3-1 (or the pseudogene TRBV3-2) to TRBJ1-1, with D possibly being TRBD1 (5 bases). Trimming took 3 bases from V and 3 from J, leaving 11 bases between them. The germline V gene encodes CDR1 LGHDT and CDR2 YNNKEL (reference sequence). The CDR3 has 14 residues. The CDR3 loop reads CASSQRGADTEAFF. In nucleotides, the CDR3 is TGTGCCAGCAGCCAGAGGGGTGCAGACACTGAAGCTTTCTTT.

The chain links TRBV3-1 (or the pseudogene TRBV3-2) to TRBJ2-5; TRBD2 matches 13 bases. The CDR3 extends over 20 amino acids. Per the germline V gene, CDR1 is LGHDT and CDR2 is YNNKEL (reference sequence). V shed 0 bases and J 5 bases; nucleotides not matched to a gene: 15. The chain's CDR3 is CASSQDPGRTSGGAWETQYF. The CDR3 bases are TGTGCCAGCAGCCAAGATCCCGGGAGAACTAGCGGGGGGGCCTGGGAGACCCAGTACTTC.

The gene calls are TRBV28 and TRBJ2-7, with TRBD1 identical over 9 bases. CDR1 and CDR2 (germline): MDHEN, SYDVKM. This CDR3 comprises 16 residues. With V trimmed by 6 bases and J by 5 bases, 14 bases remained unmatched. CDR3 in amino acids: CASRPITGTGFHEQYF. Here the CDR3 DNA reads TGTGCCAGCAGACCCATCACCGGGACAGGGTTCCACGAGCAGTACTTC.

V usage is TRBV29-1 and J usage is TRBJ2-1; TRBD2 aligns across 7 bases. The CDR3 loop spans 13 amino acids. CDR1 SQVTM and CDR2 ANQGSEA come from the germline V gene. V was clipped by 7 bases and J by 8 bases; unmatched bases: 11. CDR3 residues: CSAGGVGPHEQFF. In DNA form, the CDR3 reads TGCAGCGCTGGGGGGGTCGGCCCGCATGAGCAGTTCTTC.

The CDR3 loop reads CAITPGQGRQETQYF. DNA of the CDR3: TGTGCCATCACCCCCGGACAGGGGCGCCAAGAGACCCAGTACTTC. The genes are TRBV10-3 and TRBJ2-5; 9 positions agree with TRBD1. The CDR3 sequence is 15 residues long. V lost 7 bases to trimming and J lost 1 base; unmatched junction nucleotides: 7. From germline, CDR1 is ENHRY and CDR2 SYGVKD.

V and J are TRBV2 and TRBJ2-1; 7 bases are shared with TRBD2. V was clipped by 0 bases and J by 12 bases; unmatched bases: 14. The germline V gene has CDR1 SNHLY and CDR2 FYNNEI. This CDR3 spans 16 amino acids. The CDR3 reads CASSEARLAVFRGQFF. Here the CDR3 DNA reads TGTGCCAGCAGTGAAGCGAGACTAGCAGTTTTTAGGGGGCAGTTCTTC.

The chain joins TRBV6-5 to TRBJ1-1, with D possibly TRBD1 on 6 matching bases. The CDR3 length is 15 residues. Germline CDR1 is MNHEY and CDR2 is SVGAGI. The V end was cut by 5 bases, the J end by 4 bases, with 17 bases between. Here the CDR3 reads CASSRYRVGSTEAFF. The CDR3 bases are TGTGCCAGCAGTCGTTACAGGGTCGGCAGCACTGAAGCTTTCTTT.

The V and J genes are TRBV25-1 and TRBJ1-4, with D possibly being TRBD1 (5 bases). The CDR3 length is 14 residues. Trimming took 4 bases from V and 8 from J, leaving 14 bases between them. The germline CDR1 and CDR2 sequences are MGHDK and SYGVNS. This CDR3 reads CASSASRGREKLFF. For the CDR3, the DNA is TGTGCCAGCAGTGCGTCCCGGGGGAGGGAAAAACTGTTTTTT.

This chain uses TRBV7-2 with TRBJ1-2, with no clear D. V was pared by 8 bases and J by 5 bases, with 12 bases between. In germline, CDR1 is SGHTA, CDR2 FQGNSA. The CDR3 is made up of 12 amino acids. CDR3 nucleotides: TGTGCCAGCTATCGATTCCTTTATGGCTACACCTTC. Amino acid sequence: CASYRFLYGYTF.

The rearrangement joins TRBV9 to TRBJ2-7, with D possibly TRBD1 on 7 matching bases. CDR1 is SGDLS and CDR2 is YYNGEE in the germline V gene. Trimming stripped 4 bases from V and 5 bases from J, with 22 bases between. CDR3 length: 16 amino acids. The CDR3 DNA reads TGTGCCAGCAGCTTACTTCAGGGGGAGGCCTACGACGAGCAGTACTTC. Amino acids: CASSLLQGEAYDEQYF.

CDR3 sequence reads: CATSEPSGGGTDTQYF. In nucleotides, the CDR3 is TGTGCCACCAGTGAACCGAGCGGGGGAGGCACAGATACGCAGTATTTT. This chain joins TRBV24-1 and TRBJ2-3; TRBD2 agrees at 8 bases. Germline V gene lookup returns CDR1 KGHDR and CDR2 SFDVKD. The V segment lost 4 bases and the J segment 1 base; nucleotides outside the gene matches: 6. This CDR3 region has 16 residues.

The CDR3 protein is CATSDAGPSSGNTIYF. The CDR3 region has the DNA TGTGCCACCAGTGATGCCGGGCCAAGCTCTGGAAACACCATATATTTT. The chain employs TRBV24-1 and TRBJ1-3, with D unresolved. Trimming shortened V by 3 bases and J by 0 bases, and 11 bases separated the two germline ends. From germline, CDR1 is KGHDR and CDR2 SFDVKD. The length of the CDR3 is 16 residues.

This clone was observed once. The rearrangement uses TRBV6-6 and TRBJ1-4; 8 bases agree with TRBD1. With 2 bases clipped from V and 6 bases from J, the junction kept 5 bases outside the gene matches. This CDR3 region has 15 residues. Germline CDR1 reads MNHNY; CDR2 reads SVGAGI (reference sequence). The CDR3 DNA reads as TGTGCCAGCAGTTACCCGGACAGGGTGGATGAAAAACTGTTTTTT. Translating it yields CASSYPDRVDEKLFF.

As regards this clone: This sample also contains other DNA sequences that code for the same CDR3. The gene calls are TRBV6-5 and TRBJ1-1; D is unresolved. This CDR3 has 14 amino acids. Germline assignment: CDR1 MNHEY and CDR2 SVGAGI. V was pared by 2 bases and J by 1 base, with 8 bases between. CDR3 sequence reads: CASSYGQTNTEAFF. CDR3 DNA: TGTGCCAGCAGTTACGGCCAGACGAACACTGAAGCTTTCTTT.

The CDR3 is CAISAYGTTNEKLFF. CDR3 bases: TGTGCCATCAGCGCTTACGGTACAACTAATGAAAAACTGTTTTTT. The chain carries TRBV10-3 and TRBJ1-4; D not certain. The CDR3 runs 15 residues. CDR1 and CDR2 (germline): ENHRY, SYGVKD. Trimming took 6 bases from V and 0 from J, leaving 11 bases between them.

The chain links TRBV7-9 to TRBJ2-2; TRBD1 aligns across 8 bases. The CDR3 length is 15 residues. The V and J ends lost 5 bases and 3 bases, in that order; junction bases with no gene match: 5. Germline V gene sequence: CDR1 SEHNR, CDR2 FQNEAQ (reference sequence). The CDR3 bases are TGTGCCAGCAGCGCCGGGACAGGATACACCGGGGAGCTGTTTTTT. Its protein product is CASSAGTGYTGELFF.